A single sample is the source of the 16 T cell receptor beta chains below, sequenced in a study of spatial heterogeneity in lung cancer. As to time point: sample taken at primary tumor resection. Whole RNA, isolated from tumor, nontumor lung or frozen PBMC, was sequenced without prior sorting. In TCRdb, the 5' RACE reads were re-called with MiXCR into one record per CDR3 protein. The sample lists about 95,000 distinct CDR3 sequences; roughly 10% were seen once. Here the sequenced sample was PBMCs, taken at surgery. These receptors were collected from a male donor with early-stage non-small cell lung cancer.

V is TRBV10-3 and J is TRBJ2-5, with D perhaps assigned TRBD1 or TRBD2 (6 bases each). Trimming removed 6 bases from V and 5 bases from J, with 10 bases in between. The CDR3 extends over 12 amino acids. Germline V CDR1 and CDR2: ENHRY, SYGVKD. The CDR3 protein is CAIRGGFETQYF. CDR3 nucleotide sequence: TGTGCCATCAGGGGGGGCTTTGAGACCCAGTACTTC.

At least ten counts were recorded for this clonotype. J is TRBJ2-3 and V is TRBV28; D not resolved. This CDR3 region has 15 residues. Per the germline V gene, CDR1 is MDHEN and CDR2 is SYDVKM. Trimming took off 3 bases at V and 1 base at J, with 11 bases between the two ends. The CDR3 here is CASSFGVGGTDTQYF. In nucleotides, the CDR3 is TGTGCCAGCAGTTTCGGCGTAGGAGGCACAGATACGCAGTATTTT.

The rearrangement joins TRBV28 to TRBJ1-2; no clear D. Germline lookup yields CDR1 MDHEN and CDR2 SYDVKM. Trimming removed 10 bases from V and 8 bases from J, with 20 bases in between. The CDR3 consists of 13 residues. CDR3 DNA: TGTGCCACCAAGACGTCCCGACGGGGAGGCTACACCTTC. It is translated as CATKTSRRGGYTF.

This clonotype was picked up a small number of times. The chain employs TRBV4-2 and TRBJ1-1; maybe TRBD1 (5 bases). The V end lost 4 bases, the J end lost 1 base, and 10 bases lay between the germline ends. This CDR3 region has 14 residues. Per germline, CDR1 LGHNA and CDR2 YNFKEQ. The CDR3 nucleotides are TGTGCCAGCAGCCGGAGGCAGGGGAACACTGAAGCTTTCTTT. Its translation: CASSRRQGNTEAFF.

Of note for this clonotype: This may be a read error: a much more frequent sequence differs by one nucleotide. The V gene is TRBV12-5, the J gene TRBJ2-5, with 9 bases fitting TRBD2. The CDR3 has 13 residues. Germline V gives CDR1 LGHNT, CDR2 FRNRAP. CDR3 in DNA: TGTTCTAGTGGTGCTAGCGGGGAAGAGACCCAGTACTTC. This translates into CSSGASGEETQYF.

This clonotype was counted ten times or more. The rearrangement uses TRBV5-6 and TRBJ1-4, with D unresolved. Per germline, CDR1 SGHDT and CDR2 YYEEEE. Deletions cut 0 bases from V and 7 bases from J, with 13 bases between. This CDR3 spans 15 amino acids. DNA of the CDR3: TGTGCCAGCAGCTTGGGTGGCGGCGGTTTTGAAAAACTGTTTTTT. Translated: CASSLGGGGFEKLFF.

This clonotype was picked up many times. The gene calls are TRBV6-5 and TRBJ1-1, with D possibly being TRBD1 (6 bases). There are 12 residues in the CDR3. V was cut by 6 bases and J by 7 bases, with 12 bases left in between. CDR1 and CDR2 from the germline V gene are MNHEY and SVGAGI. The CDR3 here is CASSRGQYEAFF. CDR3 nucleotide sequence: TGTGCCAGCAGCCGCGGACAGTATGAAGCTTTCTTT.

This clonotype has just a few counts. This chain uses TRBV28 with TRBJ2-7, with no clear D. Trimming took 6 bases from V and 0 from J, leaving 3 bases between them. This CDR3 is built from 11 residues. Per the germline V gene, CDR1 is MDHEN and CDR2 is SYDVKM. The CDR3: CASRYSYEQYF. Here the CDR3 DNA reads TGTGCCAGCAGGTACTCCTACGAGCAGTACTTC. Full variable domain (outside the CDR3, taken from reference TRBV28 and TRBJ2-7): DVKVTQSSRYLVKRTGEKVFLECVQDMDHENMFWYRQDPGLGLRLIYFSYDVKMKEKGDIPEGYSVSREKKERFSLILESASTNQTSMYLCASRYSYEQYFGPGTRLTVT.

This clonotype has only a few counts. The rearrangement links TRBV20-1 to TRBJ1-5; D remains ambiguous. Germline CDR1 and CDR2: DFQATT and SNEGSKA (reference sequence). The V and J ends lost 4 bases and 3 bases respectively, with 7 bases between them. The CDR3 extends over 12 amino acids. The CDR3 sequence is CSAIPNNQPQHF. CDR3 bases: TGCAGTGCTATCCCAAACAATCAGCCCCAGCATTTT.

This clonotype was recorded many times. This chain uses TRBV10-3 with TRBJ1-5; no reliable D call. Germline lookup yields CDR1 ENHRY and CDR2 SYGVKD. The length of the CDR3 is 15 residues. V dropped 4 bases and J dropped 1 base, with 11 bases sitting between them. The CDR3 loop is CAISAEGGSNQPQHF. In DNA form, the CDR3 reads TGTGCCATCAGTGCCGAGGGCGGGAGCAATCAGCCCCAGCATTTT.

This chain connects TRBV29-1 to TRBJ2-5; TRBD1 might be the D (6 bases). The CDR3 is 14 residues long. V was clipped by 6 bases and J by 5 bases, with 19 bases between them. CDR1 is SQVTM and CDR2 is ANQGSEA in the germline V gene. CDR3 nucleotide sequence: TGCAGCGTGCGACCGGGAACAGGGCACGAGACCCAGTACTTC. Amino acids: CSVRPGTGHETQYF.

V usage is TRBV19 and J usage is TRBJ2-2, with a tentative D call TRBD2 (6 bases). This CDR3 spans 16 amino acids. The ends were cut back, 8 bases at V and 5 bases at J, with 21 bases in the middle. CDR1 and CDR2 from the germline V gene are LNHDA and SQIVND (reference sequence). The CDR3 nucleotides are TGTGCCAGTTCGACAGCGGGCCCTTGGGGGACCGGGGAGCTGTTTTTT. Translation: CASSTAGPWGTGELFF.

This clonotype was counted at least ten times. The chain joins TRBV20-1 to TRBJ2-3, with D possibly called TRBD1 or TRBD2 (5 bases each). The CDR3 totals 17 residues. V gave up 0 bases and J gave up 0 bases, with 16 bases separating them. Germline-derived CDR1 and CDR2 are DFQATT and SNEGSKA (reference sequence). The CDR3 here is CSARDQKGTLSTDTQYF. CDR3 DNA sequence: TGCAGTGCTAGAGATCAGAAGGGGACCCTAAGCACAGATACGCAGTATTTT.

The V and J genes are TRBV10-3 and TRBJ1-6; D is perhaps TRBD1 (5 bases). The V end lost 0 bases, the J end lost 10 bases, and 10 bases lay between the germline ends. This CDR3 spans 14 amino acids. The germline CDR1 and CDR2 sequences are ENHRY and SYGVKD. The CDR3 sequence: CAISESGVRSPLHF. CDR3 in DNA: TGTGCCATCAGTGAGTCAGGGGTGAGGTCACCCCTCCACTTT.

This clonotype was found a few times. This chain joins TRBV6-5 and TRBJ2-1, with D possibly being TRBD2 (7 bases). V was clipped by 2 bases and J by 7 bases, with 12 bases between them. The CDR3 extends over 14 amino acids. The germline V gene has CDR1 MNHEY and CDR2 SVGAGI. Here the CDR3 reads CASSYRGAGNEQFF. The DNA of the CDR3 is TGTGCCAGCAGTTACCGGGGGGCGGGGAATGAGCAGTTCTTC.

J is TRBJ2-2 and V is TRBV12-3 or TRBV12-4; D is possibly TRBD2 (5 bases). Trimming removed 6 bases from V and 5 bases from J, with 10 bases in between. This CDR3 spans 13 amino acids. CDR3 coding DNA: TGTGCCAGCAGGCGTAGCGAAACCGGGGAGCTGTTTTTT. It specifies CASRRSETGELFF.